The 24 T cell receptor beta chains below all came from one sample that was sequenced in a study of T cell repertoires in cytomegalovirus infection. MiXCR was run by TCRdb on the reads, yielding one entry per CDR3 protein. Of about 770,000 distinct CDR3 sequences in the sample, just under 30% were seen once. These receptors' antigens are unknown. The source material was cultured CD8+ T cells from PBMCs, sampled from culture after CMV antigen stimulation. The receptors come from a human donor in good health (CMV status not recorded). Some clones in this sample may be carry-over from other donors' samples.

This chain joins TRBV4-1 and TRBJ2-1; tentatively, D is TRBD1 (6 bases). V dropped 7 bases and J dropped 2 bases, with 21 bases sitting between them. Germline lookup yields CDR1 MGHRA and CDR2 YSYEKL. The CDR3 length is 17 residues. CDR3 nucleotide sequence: TGCGCCAGCAACCACGAGCTTACAGGGCCGACCTACAATGAGCAGTTCTTC. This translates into CASNHELTGPTYNEQFF.

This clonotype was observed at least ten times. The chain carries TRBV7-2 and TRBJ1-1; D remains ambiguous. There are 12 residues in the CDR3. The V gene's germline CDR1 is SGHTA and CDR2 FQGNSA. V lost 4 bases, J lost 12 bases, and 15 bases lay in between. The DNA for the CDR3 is TGTGCCAGCAGCTCGGCGGGTAGGGCTCCTTTCTTT. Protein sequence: CASSSAGRAPFF.

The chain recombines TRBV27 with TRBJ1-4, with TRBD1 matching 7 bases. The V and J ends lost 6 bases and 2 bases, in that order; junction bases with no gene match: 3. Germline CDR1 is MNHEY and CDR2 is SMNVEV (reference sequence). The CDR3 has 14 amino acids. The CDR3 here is CASRPGGTNEKLFF. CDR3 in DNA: TGTGCCAGCAGACCAGGGGGGACTAATGAAAAACTGTTTTTT.

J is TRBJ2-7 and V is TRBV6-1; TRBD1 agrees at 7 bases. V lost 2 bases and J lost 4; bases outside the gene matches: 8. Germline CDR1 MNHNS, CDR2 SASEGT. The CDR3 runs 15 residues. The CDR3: CASSESYRGRYEQYF. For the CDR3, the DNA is TGTGCCAGCAGTGAATCCTACAGGGGAAGGTACGAGCAGTACTTC.

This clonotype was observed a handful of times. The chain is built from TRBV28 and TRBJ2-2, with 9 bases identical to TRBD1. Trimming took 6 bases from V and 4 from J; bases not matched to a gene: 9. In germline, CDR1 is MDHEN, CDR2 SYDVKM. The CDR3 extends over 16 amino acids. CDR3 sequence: CASRPPGTGSTGELFF. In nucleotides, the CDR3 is TGTGCCAGCAGGCCCCCCGGGACAGGGTCCACCGGGGAGCTGTTTTTT.

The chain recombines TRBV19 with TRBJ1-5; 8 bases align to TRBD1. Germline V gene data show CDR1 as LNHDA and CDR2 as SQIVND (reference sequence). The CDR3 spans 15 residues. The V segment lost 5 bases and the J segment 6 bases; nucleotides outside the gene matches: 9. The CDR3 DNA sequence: TGTGCCAGTAGTTTACGGGACAGGAGAGGTCAGCCCCAGCATTTT. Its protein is CASSLRDRRGQPQHF.

The DNA of the CDR3 is TGTGCCAGCAGCGTAGCAACTAGCGGGGAGACAGATACGCAGTATTTT. Translation gives CASSVATSGETDTQYF. This rearrangement joins TRBV9 to TRBJ2-3; 10 positions match TRBD2. Germline CDR1 and CDR2: SGDLS and YYNGEE. This CDR3 contains 16 residues. Trimming removed 0 bases from V and 3 bases from J; junction bases left unmatched: 4.

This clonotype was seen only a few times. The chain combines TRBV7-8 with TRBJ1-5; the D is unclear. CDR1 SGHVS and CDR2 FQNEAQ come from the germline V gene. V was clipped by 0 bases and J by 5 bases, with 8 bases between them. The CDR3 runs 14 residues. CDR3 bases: TGTGCCAGCAGCTTAGCGGGTACCCATCAGCCCCAGCATTTT. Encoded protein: CASSLAGTHQPQHF.

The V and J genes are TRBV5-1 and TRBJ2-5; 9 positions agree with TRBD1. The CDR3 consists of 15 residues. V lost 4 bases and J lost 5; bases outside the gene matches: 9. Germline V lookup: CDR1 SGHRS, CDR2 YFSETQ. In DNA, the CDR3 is TGCGCCAGCAGCCCCTATGGACAGGGGTTGGAGACCCAGTACTTC. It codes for CASSPYGQGLETQYF.

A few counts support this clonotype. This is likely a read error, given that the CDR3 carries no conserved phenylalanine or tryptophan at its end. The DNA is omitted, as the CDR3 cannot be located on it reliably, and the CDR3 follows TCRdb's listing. CDR3 loop: CSVQTPGQACL. The gene calls are TRBV29-1 and TRBJ2-1; whether TRBD1, the table's D call, matches the DNA was not checked. The CDR3 comprises 11 residues, both ends counted. Looked up from germline, CDR1 is SQVTM and CDR2 is ANQGSEA.

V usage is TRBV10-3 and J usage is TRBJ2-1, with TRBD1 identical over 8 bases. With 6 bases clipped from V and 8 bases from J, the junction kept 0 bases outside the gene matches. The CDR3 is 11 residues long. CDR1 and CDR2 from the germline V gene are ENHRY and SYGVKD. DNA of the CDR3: TGTGCCATCAGGACAGGGGATGAGCAGTTCTTC. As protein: CAIRTGDEQFF.

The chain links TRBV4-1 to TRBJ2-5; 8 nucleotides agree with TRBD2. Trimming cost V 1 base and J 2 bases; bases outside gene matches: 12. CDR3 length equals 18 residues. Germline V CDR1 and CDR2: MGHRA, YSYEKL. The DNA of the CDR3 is TGCGCCAGCAGCCAAGTAGTAGCGGGGAAAACTTCACAAGAGACCCAGTACTTC. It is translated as CASSQVVAGKTSQETQYF.

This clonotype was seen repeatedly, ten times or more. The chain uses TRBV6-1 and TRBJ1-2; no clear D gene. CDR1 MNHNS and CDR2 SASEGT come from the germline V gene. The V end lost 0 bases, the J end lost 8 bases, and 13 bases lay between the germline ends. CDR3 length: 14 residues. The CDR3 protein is CASSEAPDLQGYTF. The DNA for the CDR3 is TGTGCCAGCAGTGAAGCTCCGGACCTACAAGGCTACACCTTC.

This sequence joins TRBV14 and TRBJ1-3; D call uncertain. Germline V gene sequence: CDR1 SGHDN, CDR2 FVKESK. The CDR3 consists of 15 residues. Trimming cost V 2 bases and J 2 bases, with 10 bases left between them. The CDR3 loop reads CASSQFGIAGNTIYF. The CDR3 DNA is TGTGCCAGCAGCCAATTTGGCATTGCTGGAAACACCATATATTTT.

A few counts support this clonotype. CDR3 amino acids: CASRPGVSYEQYV. In DNA form, the CDR3 reads TGTGCCAGCAGACCGGGGGTCTCCTACGAGCAGTACGTC. This chain links TRBV27 with TRBJ2-7, with D maybe TRBD2 (6 bases). Between the trimmed V and J ends, which lost 6 bases and 0 bases, there was a span of 9 bases. The CDR3 is 13 amino acids. In germline, CDR1 is MNHEY, CDR2 SMNVEV (reference sequence).

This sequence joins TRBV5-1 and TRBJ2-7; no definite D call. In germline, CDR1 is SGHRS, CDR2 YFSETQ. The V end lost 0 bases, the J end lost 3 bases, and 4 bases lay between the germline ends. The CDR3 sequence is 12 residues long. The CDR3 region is CASSLDYYEQYF. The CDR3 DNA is TGCGCCAGCAGCTTGGACTACTACGAGCAGTACTTC.

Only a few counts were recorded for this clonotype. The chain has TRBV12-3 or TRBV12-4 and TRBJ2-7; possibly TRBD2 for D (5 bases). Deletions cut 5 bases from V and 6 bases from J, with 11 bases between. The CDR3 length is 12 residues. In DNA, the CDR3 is TGTGCCAGCAGTCGGACTGGCAGCGAGCAGTACGTC. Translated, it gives CASSRTGSEQYV.

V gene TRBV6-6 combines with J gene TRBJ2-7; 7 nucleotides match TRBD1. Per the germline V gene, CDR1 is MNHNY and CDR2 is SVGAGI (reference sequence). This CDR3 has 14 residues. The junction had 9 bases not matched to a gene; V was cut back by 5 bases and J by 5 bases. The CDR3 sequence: CASSKRQGVHEQYF. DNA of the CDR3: TGTGCCAGCAGTAAACGACAGGGTGTCCACGAGCAGTACTTC.

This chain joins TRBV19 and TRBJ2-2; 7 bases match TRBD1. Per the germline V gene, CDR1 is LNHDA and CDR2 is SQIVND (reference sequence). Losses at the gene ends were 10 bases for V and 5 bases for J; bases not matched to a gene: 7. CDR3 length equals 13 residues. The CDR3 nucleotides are TGTGCCACTAAGGGGGCGGATACCGGGGAGCTGTTTTTT. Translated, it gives CATKGADTGELFF.

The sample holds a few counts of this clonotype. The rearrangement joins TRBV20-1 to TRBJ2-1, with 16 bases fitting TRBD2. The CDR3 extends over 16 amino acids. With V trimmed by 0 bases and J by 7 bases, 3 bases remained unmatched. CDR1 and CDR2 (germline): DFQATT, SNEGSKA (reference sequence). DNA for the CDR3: TGCAGTGCTAGAGATAGGGGACTAGCGGGGGGGAATGAGCAGTTCTTC. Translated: CSARDRGLAGGNEQFF.

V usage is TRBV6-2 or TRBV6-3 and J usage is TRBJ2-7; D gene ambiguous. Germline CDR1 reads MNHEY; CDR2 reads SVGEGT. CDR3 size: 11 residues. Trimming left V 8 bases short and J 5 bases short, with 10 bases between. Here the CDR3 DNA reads TGTGCCAGCGGTCTGTCAAACGAGCAGTACTTC. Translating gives CASGLSNEQYF.

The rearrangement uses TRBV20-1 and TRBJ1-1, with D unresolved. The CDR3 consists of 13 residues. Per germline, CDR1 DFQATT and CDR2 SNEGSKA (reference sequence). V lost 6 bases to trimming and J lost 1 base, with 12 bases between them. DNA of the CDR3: TGCAGTGCCTTCGACATCCCGAACACTGAAGCTTTCTTT. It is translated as CSAFDIPNTEAFF.

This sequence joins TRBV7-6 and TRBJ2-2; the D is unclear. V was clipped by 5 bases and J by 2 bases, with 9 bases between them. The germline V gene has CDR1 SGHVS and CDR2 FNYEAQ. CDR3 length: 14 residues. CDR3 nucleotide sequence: TGTGCCAGCAGCACCCATGACAACACCGGGGAGCTGTTTTTT. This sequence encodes CASSTHDNTGELFF.

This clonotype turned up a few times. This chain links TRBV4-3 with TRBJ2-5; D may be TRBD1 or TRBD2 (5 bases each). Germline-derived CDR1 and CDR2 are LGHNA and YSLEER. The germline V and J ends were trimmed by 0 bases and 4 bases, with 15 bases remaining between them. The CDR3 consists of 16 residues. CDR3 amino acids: CASSQDGQGEGETQYF. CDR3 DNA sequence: TGCGCCAGCAGCCAAGATGGGCAGGGAGAGGGAGAGACCCAGTACTTC.